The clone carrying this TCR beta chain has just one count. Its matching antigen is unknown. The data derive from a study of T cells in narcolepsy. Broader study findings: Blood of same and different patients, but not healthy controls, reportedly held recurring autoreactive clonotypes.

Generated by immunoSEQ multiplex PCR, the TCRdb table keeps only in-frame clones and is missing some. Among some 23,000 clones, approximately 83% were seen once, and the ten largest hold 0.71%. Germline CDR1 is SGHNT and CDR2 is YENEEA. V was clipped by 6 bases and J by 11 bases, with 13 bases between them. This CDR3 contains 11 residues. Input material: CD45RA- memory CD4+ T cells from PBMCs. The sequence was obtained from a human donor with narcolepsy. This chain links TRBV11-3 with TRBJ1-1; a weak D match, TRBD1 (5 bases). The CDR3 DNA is TGTGCCAGCAGGCAATCTGGGGGGGCTTTCTTT. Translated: CASRQSGGAFF.